The rows below give T cell receptor beta chains drawn from one sample of a study of cytomegalovirus exposure and HLA in healthy donors. This table comes from immunoSEQ multiplex PCR, and its TCRdb copy is limited to in-frame clones, with some not included. The sample contains roughly 88,000 clones, roughly 63% of which appear only once. Sequencing was performed on PBMCs. These receptors were taken from a man in his forties or fifties in good health and CMV-seronegative. Both conserved end residues are part of each CDR3. A D gene is named only where the DNA matches it firmly. Size is stated for part of the rows, as once, few or many counts, or as a class when the clone is expanded.

NA TRBJ1-1 TRBV10-3 once TGTGCCATCAGTGAGTCAAGGGGTTCGAACACTGAAGCTTTCTTT CAISESRGSNTEAFF
TRBD1 TRBJ2-7 TRBV5-4 NA TGTGCCAGCAGCTTGGAGGGGGCTGGCGACGAGCAGTACTTC CASSLEGAGDEQYF
NA TRBJ1-5 TRBV6-5 few TGTGCCAGCAGTTACTCCTCTAATAGCAATCAGCCCCAGCATTTT CASSYSSNSNQPQHF
NA TRBJ1-5 TRBV29-1 once TGCAGCGTTGAAGATGCGGATGGGCAGCCCCAGCATTTT CSVEDADGQPQHF
NA TRBJ1-1 TRBV2 NA TGTGCCAGCAGCAGATCGACTTATCTAGCTTTCTTT CASSRSTYLAFF
NA TRBJ1-4 TRBV18 few TGTGCCAGCTCACAAAATCAACTCATGGGCGTAGAAAAACTGTTTTTT CASSQNQLMGVEKLFF
NA TRBJ1-1 TRBV4-3 NA TGCGCCAGCAGCCAAGCTGGGAGTGGAGTATACACTGAAGCTTTCTTT CASSQAGSGVYTEAFF
NA TRBJ1-2 TRBV27 few TGTGCCAGCAGTTTGGTCAGTTACTATGGCTACACCTTC CASSLVSYYGYTF
NA TRBJ2-5 TRBV29-1 NA TGCAGCGTTGAGGGCAGCCACCACGGAGAGACCCAGTACTTC CSVEGSHHGETQYF
TRBD1 TRBJ1-2 TRBV19 NA TGTGCCAGTAGTATAGCCGGACAGGGTTGGGACTATGGCTACACCTTC CASSIAGQGWDYGYTF
TRBD1 TRBJ1-1 TRBV29-1 NA TGCAGCGTTCATACAGGGGGAGGTACTGAAGCTTTCTTT CSVHTGGGTEAFF
TRBD1 TRBJ2-1 TRBV7-9 NA TGTGCCAGCACCTCTGGGACAGGGCATTTCAATGAGCAGTTCTTC CASTSGTGHFNEQFF
NA TRBJ2-1 TRBV14 NA TGTGCCAGCAGCCAAGAGGGTTGGAGCTCCTACAATGAGCAGTTCTTC CASSQEGWSSYNEQFF